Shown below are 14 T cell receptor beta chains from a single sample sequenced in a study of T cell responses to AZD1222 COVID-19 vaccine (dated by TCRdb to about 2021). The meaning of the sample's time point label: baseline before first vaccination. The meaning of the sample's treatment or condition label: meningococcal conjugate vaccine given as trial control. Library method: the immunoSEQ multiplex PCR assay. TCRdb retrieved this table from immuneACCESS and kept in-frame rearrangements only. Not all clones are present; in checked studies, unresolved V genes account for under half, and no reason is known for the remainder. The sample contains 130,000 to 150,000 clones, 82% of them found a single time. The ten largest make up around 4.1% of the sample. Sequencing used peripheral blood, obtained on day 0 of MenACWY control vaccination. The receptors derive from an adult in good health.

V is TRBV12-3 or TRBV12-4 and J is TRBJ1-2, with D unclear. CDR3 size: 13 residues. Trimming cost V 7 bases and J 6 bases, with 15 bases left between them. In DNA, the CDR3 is TGTGCCAGCACACGCCGGGATGGGAATGGCTACACCTTC. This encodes CASTRRDGNGYTF.

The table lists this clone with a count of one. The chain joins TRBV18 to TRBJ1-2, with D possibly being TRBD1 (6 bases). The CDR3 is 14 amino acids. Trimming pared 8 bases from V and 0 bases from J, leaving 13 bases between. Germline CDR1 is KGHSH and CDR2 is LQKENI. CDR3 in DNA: TGTGCCAGCACCCGGACAGCTTCTAACTATGGCTACACCTTC. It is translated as CASTRTASNYGYTF. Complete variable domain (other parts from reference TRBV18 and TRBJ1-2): NAGVMQNPRHLVRRRGQEARLRCSPMKGHSHVYWYRQLPEEGLKFMVYLQKENIIDESGMPKERFSAEFPKEGPSILRIQQVVRGDSAAYFCASTRTASNYGYTFGSGTRLTVV.

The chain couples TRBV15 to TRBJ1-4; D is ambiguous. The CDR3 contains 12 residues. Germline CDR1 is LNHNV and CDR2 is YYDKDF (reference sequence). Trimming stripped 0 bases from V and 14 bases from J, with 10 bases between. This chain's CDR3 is CATSRDEVRLFF. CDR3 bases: TGTGCCACCAGCAGAGATGAAGTCAGGCTGTTTTTT.

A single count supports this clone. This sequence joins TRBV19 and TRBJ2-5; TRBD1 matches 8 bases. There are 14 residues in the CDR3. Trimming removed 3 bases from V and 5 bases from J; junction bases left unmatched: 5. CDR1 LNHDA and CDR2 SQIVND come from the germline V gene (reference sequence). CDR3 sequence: CASSIPGGRETQYF. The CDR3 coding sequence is TGTGCCAGTAGTATCCCAGGGGGCAGGGAGACCCAGTACTTC.

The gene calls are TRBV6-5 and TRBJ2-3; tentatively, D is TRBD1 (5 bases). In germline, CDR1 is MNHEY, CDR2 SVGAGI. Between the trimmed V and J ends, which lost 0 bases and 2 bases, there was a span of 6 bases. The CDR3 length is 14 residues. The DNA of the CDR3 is TGTGCCAGCAGTTACTCGACAGTCACAGATACGCAGTATTTT. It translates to CASSYSTVTDTQYF.

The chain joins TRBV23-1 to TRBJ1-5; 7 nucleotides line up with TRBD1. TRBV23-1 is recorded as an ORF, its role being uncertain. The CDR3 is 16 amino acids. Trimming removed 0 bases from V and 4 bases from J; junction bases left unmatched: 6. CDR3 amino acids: CASSQSGTEENQPQHF. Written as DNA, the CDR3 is TGCGCCAGCAGTCAATCGGGGACAGAGGAGAATCAGCCCCAGCATTTT.

In DNA, the CDR3 is TGTGCCAGCAGCTTAGGATTTTCTGTAGCCAGGGTCGAATATGGCTACACCTTC. Its translation is CASSLGFSVARVEYGYTF. The genes are TRBV13 and TRBJ1-2; a weak D match, TRBD1 (5 bases). Germline CDR1 PRHDT, CDR2 FYEKMQ (reference sequence). The CDR3 covers 18 residues. The germline V and J ends were trimmed by 0 bases and 5 bases, with 22 bases remaining between them. Combining the CDR3 with reference TRBV13 and TRBJ1-2 gives the whole variable domain AAGVIQSPRHLIKEKRETATLKCYPIPRHDTVYWYQQGPGQDPQFLISFYEKMQSDKGSIPDRFSAQQFSDYHSELNMSSLELGDSALYFCASSLGFSVARVEYGYTFGSGTRLTVV.

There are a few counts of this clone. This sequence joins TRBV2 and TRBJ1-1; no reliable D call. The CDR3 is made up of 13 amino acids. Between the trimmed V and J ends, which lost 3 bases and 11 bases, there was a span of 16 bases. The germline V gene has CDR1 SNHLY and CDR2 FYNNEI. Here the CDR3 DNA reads TGTGCCAGCAGTGATGGTAGACTGGGGAGGGCTTTCTTT. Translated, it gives CASSDGRLGRAFF.

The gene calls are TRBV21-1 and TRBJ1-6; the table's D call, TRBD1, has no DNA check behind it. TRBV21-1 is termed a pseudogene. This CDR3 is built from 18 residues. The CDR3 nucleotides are TGTGCCAGCAGCAAAGAGGGACAGGCAAGCTCCTATAATTCACCCCTCCACTTT. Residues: CASSKEGQASSYNSPLHF.

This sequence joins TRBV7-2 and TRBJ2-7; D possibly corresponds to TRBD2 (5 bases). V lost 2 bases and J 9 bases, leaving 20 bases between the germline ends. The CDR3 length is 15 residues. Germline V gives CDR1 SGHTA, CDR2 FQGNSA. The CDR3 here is CASSLFVGLSSPQYV. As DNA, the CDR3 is TGTGCCAGCAGCTTATTTGTAGGACTCTCTAGCCCGCAGTACGTC.

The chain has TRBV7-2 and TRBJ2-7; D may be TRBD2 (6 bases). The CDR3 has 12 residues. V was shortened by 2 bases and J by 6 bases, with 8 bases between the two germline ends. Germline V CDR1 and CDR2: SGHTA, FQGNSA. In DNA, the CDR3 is TGTGCCAGCAGCTTATGGGACTCCGAGCAGTACTTC. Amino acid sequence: CASSLWDSEQYF.

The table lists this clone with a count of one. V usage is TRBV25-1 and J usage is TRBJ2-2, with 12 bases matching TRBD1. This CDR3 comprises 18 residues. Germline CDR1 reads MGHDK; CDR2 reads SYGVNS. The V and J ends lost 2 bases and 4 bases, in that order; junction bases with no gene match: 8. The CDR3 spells CASSEVGQGAGGTGELFF. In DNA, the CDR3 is TGTGCCAGCAGTGAAGTGGGACAGGGGGCCGGTGGCACCGGGGAGCTGTTTTTT.

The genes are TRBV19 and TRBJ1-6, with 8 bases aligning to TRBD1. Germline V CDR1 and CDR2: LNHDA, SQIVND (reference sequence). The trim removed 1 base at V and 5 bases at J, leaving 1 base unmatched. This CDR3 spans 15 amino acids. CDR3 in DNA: TGTGCCAGTAGTATAGGGACAGGGAATAATTCACCCCTCCACTTT. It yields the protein CASSIGTGNNSPLHF.

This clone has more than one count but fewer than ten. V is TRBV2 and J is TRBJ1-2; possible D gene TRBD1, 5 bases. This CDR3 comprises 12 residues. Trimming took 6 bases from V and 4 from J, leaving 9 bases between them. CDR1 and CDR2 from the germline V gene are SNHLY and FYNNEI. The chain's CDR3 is CASRGDLYGYTF. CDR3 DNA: TGTGCCAGCAGGGGGGACCTCTATGGCTACACCTTC.